This is a list of T cell receptor beta chains from one sample in a study of blood T cell repertoires in COVID-19. The protocol was immunoSEQ multiplex PCR, while the TCRdb copy is restricted to in-frame clones and leaves out a portion. The data contain around 77,000 clones, over 75% of them singletons. Sequencing input: peripheral blood. These receptors were obtained from a man between 65 and 85 years old with active or convalescent COVID-19. CDR3s include the opening cysteine and the closing phenylalanine or tryptophan. D genes are given only for firm matches. Clone size appears in some rows only: once, few, many, or a class for an expanded clone.

TRBV3-1/TRBV3-2	-	-	TRBJ2-3	TGTGCCTCACCCCCCGTGGGGCGTGAAGATACGCAGTATTTT	CASPPVGREDTQYF
TRBV12-3/TRBV12-4	-	-	TRBJ1-1	TGTGCCAGCACCCTCAGGGCTGAAGCTTTCTTT	CASTLRAEAFF
TRBV30	-	-	TRBJ1-3	TGTGCCTGGGCAGAATCTGGAAACACCATATATTTT	CAWAESGNTIYF
TRBV7-3	TRBD2	-	TRBJ2-3	TGTGCCAGCAGCCTCACAGGGCTAGCGGGACTCGGGACAGATACGCAGTATTTT	CASSLTGLAGLGTDTQYF
TRBV11-1	-	-	TRBJ1-1	TGTGCCAGCAGCGGACAGATGAACACTGAAGCTTTCTTT	CASSGQMNTEAFF
TRBV5-1	TRBD1	-	TRBJ1-1	TGCGCCAGCAGTCAGACAGGGGGGTCTTCCCTGGACACTGAAGCTTTCTTT	CASSQTGGSSLDTEAFF
TRBV19	-	-	TRBJ2-4	TGTGCCAGTAGTATAAGCCCAGGGATTCTACACTTC	CASSISPGILHF
TRBV29-1	TRBD1	-	TRBJ1-2	TGCAGCGTGATGGACAGGGACTATGGCTACACCTTC	CSVMDRDYGYTF
TRBV5-1	TRBD1	-	TRBJ1-2	TGCGCCAGCAGCTCCGGACAGGGGGATTACTATGGCTACACCTTC	CASSSGQGDYYGYTF
TRBV19	TRBD1	-	TRBJ2-7	TGTGCCAGTAGTATCCCGGGACAGACCTACGAGCAGTACTTC	CASSIPGQTYEQYF
TRBV5-1	-	-	TRBJ1-2	TGCGCCAGCAGCGAGACGATCGGGTGGGGCTACACCTTC	CASSETIGWGYTF
TRBV13	-	-	TRBJ2-1	TGTGCCAGCAGCCCCACCAACGGACTCGACTACAATGAGCAGTTCTTC	CASSPTNGLDYNEQFF
TRBV7-9	-	-	TRBJ2-3	TGTGCCAGCAGCTTCGGGTTAGACTACAGCACAGATACGCAGTATTTT	CASSFGLDYSTDTQYF
TRBV28	TRBD2	-	TRBJ2-1	TGTGCCAGCGTCGGGGCGGGAGTGGCGCGGAATGAGCAGTTCTTC	CASVGAGVARNEQFF
TRBV16	-	few	TRBJ2-7	TGTGCCAGCAGCCAATCTTGGCAGGTTGGCTCCTACGAGCAGTACTTC	CASSQSWQVGSYEQYF
TRBV7-8	TRBD2	once	TRBJ2-1	TGTGCCAGCAGTATCGGGACTAGCGGGAGAAATGAGCAGTTCTTC	CASSIGTSGRNEQFF
TRBV18	-	once	TRBJ1-1	TGTGCCAGCTCACCAGGACAGTTGAACACTGAAGCTTTCTTT	CASSPGQLNTEAFF
TRBV7-2	-	-	TRBJ2-3	TGTGCCAGCAGCTTAGTAGGGGGGGCAGGGGATACGCAGTATTTT	CASSLVGGAGDTQYF
TRBV7-2	TRBD1	once	TRBJ1-2	TGTGCCAGCAGCTCATTCCAGGGGGACGGATATGGCTACACCTTC	CASSSFQGDGYGYTF
TRBV6-6	-	-	TRBJ1-2	TGTGCCAGCAAGCCAAGTACCTATGGCTACACCTTC	CASKPSTYGYTF
TRBV7-2	TRBD1	few	TRBJ1-2	TGTGCCAGCAGCTTCGCGGGACAGTCCTATGGCTACACCTTC	CASSFAGQSYGYTF
TRBV29-1	TRBD1	-	TRBJ1-1	TGCAGCGTGGGGCAGGGGGACACTGAAGCTTTCTTT	CSVGQGDTEAFF
TRBV18	TRBD2	-	TRBJ2-2	TGTGCCAGCTCACCCCGGACTAGCGGGAGCGTCGGGGAGCTGTTTTTT	CASSPRTSGSVGELFF
TRBV5-1	-	-	TRBJ2-1	TGCGCCAGCAGCGGGGGTCTAGCGTACAATGAGCAGTTCTTC	CASSGGLAYNEQFF
TRBV10-1	TRBD1	-	TRBJ2-4	TGCGCCAGCAGCTGTGACAGGGTGGGAAACATTCAGTACTTC	CASSCDRVGNIQYF
TRBV28	-	-	TRBJ1-2	TGTGCCAGCAGTTATCCTTCACAGTTTTCCCCGCTTAACTATGGCTACACCTTC	CASSYPSQFSPLNYGYTF
TRBV12-5	-	-	TRBJ2-5	TGTGCTAGTGGTTTGAGTATTAGCGGAGAGACCCAGTACTTC	CASGLSISGETQYF
TRBV7-9	TRBD2	few	TRBJ2-7	TGTGCCAGCAGCCCGAGGTTTGCTAGCGGGAGGCATCTGTACGAGCAGTACTTC	CASSPRFASGRHLYEQYF
TRBV6-5	TRBD1	-	TRBJ1-2	TGTGCCAGCAGGGCAACGGGACAGGGGGCGTGGGGCTACACCTTC	CASRATGQGAWGYTF
TRBV28	-	-	TRBJ1-5	TGTGCCAGCAGTTCTCCCGGAACGAGGAATCAGCCCCAGCATTTT	CASSSPGTRNQPQHF
TRBV21-1	-	-	TRBJ1-1	TGTGCCAGCAGCAAAGGAACAGGAAACACTGAAGCTTTCTTT	CASSKGTGNTEAFF
TRBV6-6	TRBD1	-	TRBJ2-2	TGTGCCAGCAGTTCTACAGGGGACACCGGGGAGCTGTTTTTT	CASSSTGDTGELFF
TRBV5-1	TRBD1	-	TRBJ1-2	TGCGCCAGCAGCTTGACAGGGGGCAGCTACGGCTACACCTTC	CASSLTGGSYGYTF
TRBV5-1	-	-	TRBJ2-1	TGCGCCAGCAGCTCAGGGGGGAGCTCCTACAATGAGCAGTTCTTC	CASSSGGSSYNEQFF
TRBV3-1/TRBV3-2	-	-	TRBJ2-5	TGTGCCAGCAGCCAAGATTCAACCCGGGGGACCCAGTACTTC	CASSQDSTRGTQYF
TRBV5-1	TRBD1	few	TRBJ2-7	TGCGCCAGCGCGACAGGGAGACACGAGCAGTACTTC	CASATGRHEQYF
TRBV3-1/TRBV3-2	-	-	TRBJ2-2	TGTGCCAGCAGCCAAGTTATTTCCGGGGAGCTGTTTTTT	CASSQVISGELFF
TRBV19	-	few	TRBJ1-1	TGTGCCAGTAGTAGAGGACAATACACTGAAGCTTTCTTT	CASSRGQYTEAFF
TRBV5-4	-	-	TRBJ1-3	TGTGCCAGCAGCTTGGATGGCAGGGTTGGAGGAAACACCATATATTTT	CASSLDGRVGGNTIYF
TRBV7-2	-	-	TRBJ1-1	TGTGCCAGCAGCTACACAGCCTTCCAAGGAGCTTTCTTT	CASSYTAFQGAFF
TRBV25-1	-	-	TRBJ2-2	TGTGCCAGTAGAAGTACAGGAATTATAACCGGGGAGCTGTTTTTT	CASRSTGIITGELFF
TRBV2	-	-	TRBJ1-3	TGTGCCAGCAGTGAGGCTCCCTGGATCGGGAACACCATATATTTT	CASSEAPWIGNTIYF
TRBV11-2	-	few	TRBJ1-6	TGTGCCAGCAGCTTACCGACAGGAAATTCACCCCTCCACTTT	CASSLPTGNSPLHF
TRBV6-5	TRBD1	-	TRBJ2-1	TGTGCCAGCAGTTCATCCGGGACAGGGGTACGTGATGAGCAGTTCTTC	CASSSSGTGVRDEQFF
TRBV3-1/TRBV3-2	-	-	TRBJ1-1	TGTGCCAGCAGCCTCCGGGGGAAGGGTGAGAACACTGAAGCTTTCTTT	CASSLRGKGENTEAFF
TRBV13	TRBD1	-	TRBJ1-4	TGTGCCAGCAGCGGGGGACAGGGATCTGAAAAACTGTTTTTT	CASSGGQGSEKLFF
TRBV21-1	-	once	TRBJ2-3	TGTGCCAGCAGCAAAGCAGGGGTTGGGGCTAGCGGGTTCACAGATACGCAGTATTTT	CASSKAGVGASGFTDTQYF
TRBV12-5	-	-	TRBJ2-3	TGTGCTAGTGGTATACAGGGTGCAGATACGCAGTATTTT	CASGIQGADTQYF